Shown below are 26 T cell receptor beta chains from a single sample sequenced in a study of sequential checkpoint blockade in melanoma. Clones were read by immunoSEQ multiplex PCR, and TCRdb kept only the in-frame ones, dropping some. The profile shows roughly 20,000 clones, 25% to 35% of them singletons. Treatment reported: randomized to nivolumab then ipilimumab (arm A) or the reverse (arm B). The specimen comprised tumor tissue (inferred from file names), sampled from a patient given nivolumab and ipilimumab in sequence. These receptors originate from a human donor with melanoma.

This clone was seen a few times. V usage is TRBV6-8 and J usage is TRBJ2-1; TRBD2 matches at 11 bases. CDR3 size: 16 residues. V lost 3 bases to trimming and J lost 6 bases; unmatched junction nucleotides: 7. The germline V gene encodes CDR1 MNHGY and CDR2 SAAAGT. The CDR3 DNA sequence: TGTGCCAGCAGTTATCTAGCGGGGGGCGGGATCAATGAGCAGTTCTTC. It translates to CASSYLAGGGINEQFF.

The chain carries TRBV5-1 and TRBJ2-2; the D is unclear. The CDR3 is 14 amino acids. Germline CDR1 reads SGHRS; CDR2 reads YFSETQ. V shed 4 bases and J shed 4 bases, with 11 bases lying between them. The CDR3 is CASSPTPGTGELFF. CDR3 coding DNA: TGCGCCAGCAGCCCGACCCCGGGCACCGGGGAGCTGTTTTTT.

The chain joins TRBV10-2 to TRBJ2-7, with a tentative D call TRBD2 (6 bases). The CDR3 covers 12 residues. Germline CDR1 WSHSY, CDR2 SAAADI. V dropped 5 bases and J dropped 6 bases, with 11 bases sitting between them. CDR3 sequence reads: CASSYGGAEQYF. The DNA of the CDR3 is TGCGCCAGCAGTTACGGAGGGGCCGAGCAGTACTTC.

The chain uses TRBV18 and TRBJ1-2, with 7 bases matching TRBD1. Germline values: CDR1 KGHSH, CDR2 LQKENI. V dropped 4 bases and J dropped 5; count of bases not matched to a gene: 7. There are 14 residues in the CDR3. The CDR3 sequence: CASSLPLRGYGYTF. The CDR3 bases are TGTGCCAGCTCACTCCCCCTCAGGGGGTATGGCTACACCTTC.

This sequence joins TRBV28 and TRBJ2-5, with D possibly called TRBD1 or TRBD2 (5 bases each). Germline CDR1 MDHEN, CDR2 SYDVKM. The CDR3 is 15 amino acids. V gave up 2 bases and J gave up 3 bases, with 13 bases separating them. The CDR3 DNA reads TGTGCCAGCAGTTTAAGGGACCAGGGCAAAGAGACCCAGTACTTC. Translation: CASSLRDQGKETQYF.

This rearrangement joins TRBV15 to TRBJ2-5; D may match TRBD1 or TRBD2 (5 bases each). The ends were cut back, 4 bases at V and 3 bases at J, with 12 bases in the middle. Germline V gene data show CDR1 as LNHNV and CDR2 as YYDKDF (reference sequence). The CDR3 has 14 residues. The CDR3 loop is CATSKGPSKETQYF. For the CDR3, the DNA is TGTGCCACCAGCAAGGGACCTTCAAAAGAGACCCAGTACTTC.

In this sample, this clone turned up a few times. V is TRBV9 and J is TRBJ2-5; D perhaps matches TRBD2 (5 bases). Trimming shortened V by 5 bases and J by 5 bases, and 19 bases separated the two germline ends. The CDR3 loop spans 15 amino acids. Germline CDR1 reads SGDLS; CDR2 reads YYNGEE. Here the CDR3 DNA reads TGTGCCAGCAGTGAAGCGAGGCTAGCTGGGGAGACCCAGTACTTC. It encodes CASSEARLAGETQYF.

This clone was observed many times. The chain has TRBV28 and TRBJ1-2; possibly TRBD1 for D (5 bases). This CDR3 spans 15 amino acids. V was trimmed by 1 base and J by 4 bases, leaving 13 bases between them. Germline V lookup: CDR1 MDHEN, CDR2 SYDVKM. The CDR3 DNA sequence: TGTGCCAGCAGTTTATTGTTGGCCACAGGCTATGGCTACACCTTC. As protein: CASSLLLATGYGYTF.

The chain combines TRBV28 with TRBJ2-7; 8 positions agree with TRBD1. Germline values: CDR1 MDHEN, CDR2 SYDVKM. The junction had 4 bases not matched to a gene; V was cut back by 2 bases and J by 4 bases. The CDR3 covers 14 residues. Written as DNA, the CDR3 is TGTGCCAGCAGTTTACCCAGGGGGCGATACGAGCAGTACTTC. Translation gives CASSLPRGRYEQYF.

This clone showed up just a few times. The genes are TRBV28 and TRBJ2-3, with 11 bases identical to TRBD2. The CDR3 is 15 amino acids. J lost 1 base, V lost 5 bases, and 2 bases had no gene match. CDR1 is MDHEN, CDR2 SYDVKM, per germline. In DNA, the CDR3 is TGTGCCAGCAGTAGTAGCGGGAGGGGCACAGATACGCAGTATTTT. It translates to CASSSSGRGTDTQYF.

This clone has a count of ten or more. The chain joins TRBV11-3 to TRBJ1-1, with 8 positions matching TRBD1. J gave up 4 bases and V 7 bases, and 8 bases lay outside the gene matches. CDR1 is SGHNT and CDR2 is YENEEA in the germline V gene. CDR3 length: 14 amino acids. The CDR3 DNA sequence: TGTGCCAGCACCCAGACAGGGGAGGGCACTGAAGCTTTCTTT. This encodes CASTQTGEGTEAFF.

This chain uses TRBV29-1 with TRBJ2-3; 8 bases line up with TRBD1. The germline CDR1 and CDR2 sequences are SQVTM and ANQGSEA. Germline trimming cut 5 bases from V and 0 bases from J; bases unmatched to any gene: 7. CDR3 length: 15 residues. This CDR3 reads CSVRRDRPSTDTQYF. CDR3 nucleotides: TGCAGCGTTAGAAGGGACAGGCCTAGCACAGATACGCAGTATTTT.

V gene TRBV18 combines with J gene TRBJ2-5; the D gene is possibly TRBD2 (5 bases). The CDR3 is made up of 13 amino acids. V dropped 6 bases and J dropped 1 base, with 9 bases sitting between them. CDR1 and CDR2 (germline): KGHSH, LQKENI. The CDR3 nucleotides read TGTGCCAGCTCGCCCAGCGGCCAAGAGACCCAGTACTTC. Residues: CASSPSGQETQYF.

J is TRBJ1-1 and V is TRBV6-8; D remains ambiguous. The CDR3 is 16 amino acids. Looked up from germline, CDR1 is MNHGY and CDR2 is SAAAGT. Trimming removed 5 bases at V and 0 bases at J, with 16 bases between. The CDR3 sequence is CASSPSWGGMNTEAFF. DNA of the CDR3: TGTGCCAGCAGTCCGAGCTGGGGAGGGATGAACACTGAAGCTTTCTTT.

This clone was detected a few times. The V gene is TRBV6-1, the J gene TRBJ2-1, with 14 bases aligning to TRBD2. There are 17 residues in the CDR3. CDR1 and CDR2 from the germline V gene are MNHNS and SASEGT. J was trimmed by 5 bases and V by 0 bases; bases with no gene match: 3. This CDR3 reads CASSEALGLAGDNEQFF. CDR3 coding DNA: TGTGCCAGCAGTGAAGCCCTGGGACTAGCGGGAGACAATGAGCAGTTCTTC.

This clone was detected only a few times. The rearrangement joins TRBV29-1 to TRBJ2-1; the D gene could be TRBD1 or TRBD2 (6 bases each). Trimming removed 1 base at V and 7 bases at J, with 14 bases between. From germline, CDR1 is SQVTM and CDR2 ANQGSEA. The length of the CDR3 is 14 residues. CDR3 nucleotide sequence: TGCAGCGTTGAAGCGGGGGCCTCGACAAATGAGCAGTTCTTC. This encodes CSVEAGASTNEQFF.

V usage is TRBV19 and J usage is TRBJ2-2; 7 nucleotides line up with TRBD1. This CDR3 has 16 amino acids. Trimming took 9 bases from V and 0 from J; bases not matched to a gene: 10. Germline lookup yields CDR1 LNHDA and CDR2 SQIVND (reference sequence). The CDR3 reads CASRNNRGSNTGELFF. The CDR3 DNA reads TGTGCCAGCCGAAATAACAGGGGTTCGAACACCGGGGAGCTGTTTTTT.

The V gene is TRBV19, the J gene TRBJ2-7, with TRBD1 matching 10 bases. Germline V CDR1 and CDR2: LNHDA, SQIVND (reference sequence). The CDR3 spans 14 residues. With 4 bases clipped from V and 7 bases from J, the junction kept 7 bases outside the gene matches. The CDR3 nucleotides are TGTGCCAGTAGTACATCCGGGACAGGGGTAGAGCAGTACTTC. Its translation is CASSTSGTGVEQYF.

The rearrangement joins TRBV6-8 to TRBJ2-2, with D hard to call. Per germline, CDR1 MNHGY and CDR2 SAAAGT. V lost 0 bases, J lost 4 bases, and 6 bases lay in between. This CDR3 spans 14 amino acids. The CDR3 loop is CASSYSPLTGELFF. The DNA of the CDR3 is TGTGCCAGCAGTTACTCCCCCCTCACCGGGGAGCTGTTTTTT.

CDR3 sequence reads: CASSTRDRAIEETQYF. The DNA for the CDR3 is TGTGCCAGCAGCACTCGGGACAGGGCGATAGAAGAGACCCAGTACTTC. J is TRBJ2-5 and V is TRBV28; 9 positions agree with TRBD1. The V segment lost 6 bases and the J segment 3 bases; nucleotides outside the gene matches: 11. The CDR3 is 16 amino acids. Germline CDR1 and CDR2: MDHEN and SYDVKM.

The chain couples TRBV6-8 to TRBJ1-1, with a possible D match to TRBD1 (5 bases). Trimming removed 7 bases from V and 7 bases from J, with 16 bases in between. The germline CDR1 and CDR2 sequences are MNHGY and SAAAGT. The CDR3 totals 13 residues. The CDR3 sequence is CASTRDRGREAFF. The CDR3 DNA is TGTGCCAGCACCAGGGACCGTGGCCGTGAAGCTTTCTTT.

This clone was recorded a few times. V usage is TRBV30 and J usage is TRBJ2-3; D is unresolved. The germline V gene encodes CDR1 GTSNPN and CDR2 SVGIG (reference sequence). The CDR3 is 13 amino acids. Trimming left V 3 bases short and J 1 base short, with 8 bases between. Here the CDR3 reads CAWRLGGTDTQYF. CDR3 bases: TGTGCCTGGAGGCTGGGTGGCACAGATACGCAGTATTTT.

The CDR3 here is CASSISSGSYEQYF. CDR3 coding DNA: TGTGCCAGTAGTATTTCAAGCGGGAGCTACGAGCAGTACTTC. This chain joins TRBV19 and TRBJ2-7; 8 bases line up with TRBD2. The trim removed 3 bases at V and 3 bases at J, leaving 4 bases unmatched. The germline CDR1 and CDR2 sequences are LNHDA and SQIVND (reference sequence). This CDR3 spans 14 amino acids.

This clone is deemed medium-sized. The chain joins TRBV28 to TRBJ2-4; TRBD1 is a possible D gene (5 bases). The CDR3 extends over 16 amino acids. CDR1 is MDHEN, CDR2 SYDVKM, per germline. V gave up 6 bases and J gave up 0 bases, with 15 bases separating them. CDR3 loop: CASRSGRQLAKNIQYF. As DNA, the CDR3 is TGTGCCAGCAGATCCGGACGACAGCTAGCCAAAAACATTCAGTACTTC.

The CDR3 sequence is CASMKTPVYEQYF. The CDR3 coding sequence is TGTGCCAGCATGAAGACTCCAGTCTACGAGCAGTACTTC. The chain couples TRBV6-8 to TRBJ2-7; D is uncertain. CDR1 is MNHGY, CDR2 SAAAGT, per germline. CDR3 length: 13 amino acids. Trimming cost V 7 bases and J 3 bases, with 13 bases left between them.

This clone was observed at least ten times. V usage is TRBV11-3 and J usage is TRBJ1-5; unclear D gene. CDR1 and CDR2 from the germline V gene are SGHNT and YENEEA. The CDR3 is 16 amino acids. Trimming took off 5 bases at V and 2 bases at J, with 16 bases between the two ends. The CDR3 region is CASSPGQLIGNQPQHF. CDR3 in DNA: TGTGCCAGCAGCCCCGGCCAGCTTATTGGCAATCAGCCCCAGCATTTT.